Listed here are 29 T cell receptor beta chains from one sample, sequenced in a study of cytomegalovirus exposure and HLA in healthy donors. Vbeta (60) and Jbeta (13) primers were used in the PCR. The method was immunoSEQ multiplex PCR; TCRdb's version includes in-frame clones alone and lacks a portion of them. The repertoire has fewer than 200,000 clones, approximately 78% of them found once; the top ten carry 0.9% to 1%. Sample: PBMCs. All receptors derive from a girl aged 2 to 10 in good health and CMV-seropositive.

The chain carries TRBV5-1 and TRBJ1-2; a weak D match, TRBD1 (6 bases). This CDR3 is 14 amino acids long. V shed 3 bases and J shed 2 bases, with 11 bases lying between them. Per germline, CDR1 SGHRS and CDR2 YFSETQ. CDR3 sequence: CASSSGDKNYGYTF. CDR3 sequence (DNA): TGCGCCAGCAGCTCAGGGGACAAAAACTATGGCTACACCTTC.

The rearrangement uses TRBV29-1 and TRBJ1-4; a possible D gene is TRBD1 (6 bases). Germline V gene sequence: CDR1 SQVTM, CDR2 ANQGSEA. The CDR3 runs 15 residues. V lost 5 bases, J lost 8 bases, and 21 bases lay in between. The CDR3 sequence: CSVFLKGVLGEKLFF. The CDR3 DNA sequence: TGCAGCGTTTTCCTGAAGGGGGTGCTCGGGGAAAAACTGTTTTTT.

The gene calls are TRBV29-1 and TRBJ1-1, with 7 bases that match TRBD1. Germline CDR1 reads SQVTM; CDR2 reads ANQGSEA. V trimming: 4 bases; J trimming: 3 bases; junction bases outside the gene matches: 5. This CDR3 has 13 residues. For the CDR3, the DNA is TGCAGCGTTGCCGAGGGGGCGGACACTGAAGCTTTCTTT. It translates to CSVAEGADTEAFF.

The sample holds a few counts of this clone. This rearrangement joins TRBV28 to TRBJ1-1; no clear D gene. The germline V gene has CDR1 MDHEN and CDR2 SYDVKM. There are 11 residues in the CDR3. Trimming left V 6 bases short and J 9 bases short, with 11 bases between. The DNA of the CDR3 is TGTGCCAGCAGCCTAGGAGGGAAAGCTTTCTTT. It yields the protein CASSLGGKAFF. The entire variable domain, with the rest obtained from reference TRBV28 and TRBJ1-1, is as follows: DVKVTQSSRYLVKRTGEKVFLECVQDMDHENMFWYRQDPGLGLRLIYFSYDVKMKEKGDIPEGYSVSREKKERFSLILESASTNQTSMYLCASSLGGKAFFGQGTRLTVV.

The CDR3 DNA is TGTGCCAGCAGCTTAGGGGCCGCCCGGGGGGTTAACTATGGCTACACCTTC. Amino acid sequence: CASSLGAARGVNYGYTF. This chain joins TRBV7-9 and TRBJ1-2, with D possibly TRBD1 on 5 matching bases. V was cut by 1 base and J by 1 base, with 16 bases left in between. From germline, CDR1 is SEHNR and CDR2 FQNEAQ (reference sequence). CDR3 length: 17 amino acids.

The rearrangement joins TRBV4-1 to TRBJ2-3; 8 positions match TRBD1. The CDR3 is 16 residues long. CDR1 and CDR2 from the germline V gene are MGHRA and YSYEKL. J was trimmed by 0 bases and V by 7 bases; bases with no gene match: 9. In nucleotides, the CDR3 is TGCGCCAGCACTCTACGGACAGGGAGTAGCACAGATACGCAGTATTTT. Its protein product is CASTLRTGSSTDTQYF.

The CDR3: CASSLYVGYEQYF. In nucleotides, the CDR3 is TGTGCCAGCAGCTTGTATGTCGGGTACGAGCAGTACTTC. The rearrangement uses TRBV5-6 and TRBJ2-7, with D hard to call. Trimming removed 1 base at V and 4 bases at J, with 9 bases between. The CDR3 contains 13 residues. Germline V gene data show CDR1 as SGHDT and CDR2 as YYEEEE.

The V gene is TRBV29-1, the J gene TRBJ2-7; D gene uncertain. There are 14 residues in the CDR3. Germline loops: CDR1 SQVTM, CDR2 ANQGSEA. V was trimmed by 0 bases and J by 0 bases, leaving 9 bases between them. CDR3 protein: CSVEDRANSYEQYF. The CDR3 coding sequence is TGCAGCGTTGAAGATCGAGCGAACTCCTACGAGCAGTACTTC.

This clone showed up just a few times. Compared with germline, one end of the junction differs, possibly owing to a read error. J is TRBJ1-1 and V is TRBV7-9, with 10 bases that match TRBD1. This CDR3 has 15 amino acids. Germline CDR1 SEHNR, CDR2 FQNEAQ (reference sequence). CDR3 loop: CSSSFLRQGASEAFF. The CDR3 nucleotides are TGTTCCAGCAGCTTCCTTCGACAGGGGGCCTCTGAAGCTTTCTTT.

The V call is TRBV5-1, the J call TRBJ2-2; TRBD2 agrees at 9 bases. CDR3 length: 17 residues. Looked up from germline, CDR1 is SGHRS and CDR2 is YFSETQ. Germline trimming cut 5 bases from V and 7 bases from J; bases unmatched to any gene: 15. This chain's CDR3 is CASSSGLATIWDGELFF. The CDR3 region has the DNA TGCGCCAGCAGTTCCGGACTAGCGACAATCTGGGACGGGGAGCTGTTTTTT.

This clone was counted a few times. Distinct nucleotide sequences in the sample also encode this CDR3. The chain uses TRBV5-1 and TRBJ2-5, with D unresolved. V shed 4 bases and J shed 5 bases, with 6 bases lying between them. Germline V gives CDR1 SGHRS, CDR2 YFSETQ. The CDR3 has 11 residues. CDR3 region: CASSPGETQYF. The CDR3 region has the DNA TGCGCCAGCAGCCCCGGGGAGACCCAGTACTTC.

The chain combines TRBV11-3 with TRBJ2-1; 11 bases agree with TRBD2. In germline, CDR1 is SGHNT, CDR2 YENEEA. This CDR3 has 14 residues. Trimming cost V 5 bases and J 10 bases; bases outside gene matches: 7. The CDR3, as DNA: TGTGCCAGCAGCGACATGACTAGCGGGACGGAGCAGTTCTTC. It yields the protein CASSDMTSGTEQFF.

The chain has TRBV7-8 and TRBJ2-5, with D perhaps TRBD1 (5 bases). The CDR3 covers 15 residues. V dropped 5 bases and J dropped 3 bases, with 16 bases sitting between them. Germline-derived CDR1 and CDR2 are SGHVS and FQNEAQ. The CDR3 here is CASSPGRGSKETQYF. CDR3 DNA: TGTGCCAGCAGCCCGGGTAGGGGATCTAAAGAGACCCAGTACTTC.

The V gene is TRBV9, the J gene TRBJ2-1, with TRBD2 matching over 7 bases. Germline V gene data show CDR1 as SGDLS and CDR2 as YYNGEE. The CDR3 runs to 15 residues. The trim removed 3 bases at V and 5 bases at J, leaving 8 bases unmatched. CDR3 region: CASSAQASGHNEQFF. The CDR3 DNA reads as TGTGCCAGCAGCGCCCAAGCTAGCGGACACAATGAGCAGTTCTTC.

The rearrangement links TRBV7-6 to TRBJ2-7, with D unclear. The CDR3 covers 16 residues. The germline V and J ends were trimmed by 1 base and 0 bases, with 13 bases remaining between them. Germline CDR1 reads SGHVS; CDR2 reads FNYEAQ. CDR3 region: CASSLGAKNNSYEQYF. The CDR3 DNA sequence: TGTGCCAGCAGCTTAGGAGCGAAGAACAACTCCTACGAGCAGTACTTC.

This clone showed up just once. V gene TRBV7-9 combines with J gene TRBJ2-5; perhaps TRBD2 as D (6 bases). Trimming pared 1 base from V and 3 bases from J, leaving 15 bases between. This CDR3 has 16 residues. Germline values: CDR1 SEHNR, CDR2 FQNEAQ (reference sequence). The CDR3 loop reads CASSLGGGVRKETQYF. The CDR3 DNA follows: TGTGCCAGCAGCTTAGGAGGCGGGGTTCGAAAAGAGACCCAGTACTTC.

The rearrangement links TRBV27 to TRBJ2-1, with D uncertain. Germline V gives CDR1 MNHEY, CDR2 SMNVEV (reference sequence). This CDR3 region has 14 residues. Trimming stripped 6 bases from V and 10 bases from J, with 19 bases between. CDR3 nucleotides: TGTGCCAGCAGCCCGACGGGTACCCGTCGGGAGCAGTTCTTC. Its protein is CASSPTGTRREQFF.

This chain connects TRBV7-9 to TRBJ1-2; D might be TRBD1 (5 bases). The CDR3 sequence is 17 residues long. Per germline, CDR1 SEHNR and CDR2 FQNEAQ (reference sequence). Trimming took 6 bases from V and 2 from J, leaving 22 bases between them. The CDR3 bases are TGTGCCAGCAGTCGATCGATAGCAGGGAACCGAAACTATGGCTACACCTTC. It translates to CASSRSIAGNRNYGYTF.

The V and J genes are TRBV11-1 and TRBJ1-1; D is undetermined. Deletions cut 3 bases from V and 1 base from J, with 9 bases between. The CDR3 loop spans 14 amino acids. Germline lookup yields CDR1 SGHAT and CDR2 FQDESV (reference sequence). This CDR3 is CASSFWRQNTEAFF. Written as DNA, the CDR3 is TGTGCCAGCAGCTTTTGGCGACAGAACACTGAAGCTTTCTTT.

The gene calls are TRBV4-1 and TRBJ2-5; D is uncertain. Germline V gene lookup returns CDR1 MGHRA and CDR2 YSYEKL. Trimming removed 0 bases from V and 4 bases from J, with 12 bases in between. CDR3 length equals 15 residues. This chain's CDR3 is CASSQESGIRETQYF. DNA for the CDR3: TGCGCCAGCAGCCAAGAATCGGGTATACGAGAGACCCAGTACTTC.

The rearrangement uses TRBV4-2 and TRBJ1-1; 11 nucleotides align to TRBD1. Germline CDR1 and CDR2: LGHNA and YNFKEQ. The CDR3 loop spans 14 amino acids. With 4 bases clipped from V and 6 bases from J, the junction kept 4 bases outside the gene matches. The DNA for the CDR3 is TGTGCCAGCAGCCCCCCGGGACAGGGGGCTGAAGCTTTCTTT. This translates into CASSPPGQGAEAFF.

The CDR3 coding sequence is TGTGCCTGGAGCTCCGGGACAGGGGGCAATGAGCAGTTCTTC. This codes for CAWSSGTGGNEQFF. The chain combines TRBV30 with TRBJ2-1; TRBD1 agrees at 11 bases. CDR1 is GTSNPN, CDR2 SVGIG, per germline (reference sequence). The CDR3 loop spans 14 amino acids. V lost 3 bases, J lost 6 bases, and 4 bases stayed unmatched.

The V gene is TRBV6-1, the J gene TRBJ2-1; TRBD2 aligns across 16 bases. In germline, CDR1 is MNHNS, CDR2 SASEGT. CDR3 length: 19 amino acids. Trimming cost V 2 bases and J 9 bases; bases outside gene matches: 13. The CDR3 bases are TGTGCCAGCAGTGAAAACCGCTACGGGACTAGCGGGAGGGCCCGTGAGCAGTTCTTC. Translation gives CASSENRYGTSGRAREQFF.

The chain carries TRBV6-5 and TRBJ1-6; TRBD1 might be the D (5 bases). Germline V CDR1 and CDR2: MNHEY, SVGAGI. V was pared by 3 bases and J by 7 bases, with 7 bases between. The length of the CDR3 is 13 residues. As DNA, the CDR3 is TGTGCCAGCAGTTATCAGGGAAATTCACCCCTCCACTTT. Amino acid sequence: CASSYQGNSPLHF.

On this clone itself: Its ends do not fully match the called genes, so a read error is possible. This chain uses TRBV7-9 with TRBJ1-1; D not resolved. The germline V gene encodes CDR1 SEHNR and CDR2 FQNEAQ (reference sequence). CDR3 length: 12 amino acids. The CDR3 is CSSSLERTEAFF. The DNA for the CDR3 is TGTTCCAGCAGCTTAGAGAGGACTGAAGCTTTCTTT.

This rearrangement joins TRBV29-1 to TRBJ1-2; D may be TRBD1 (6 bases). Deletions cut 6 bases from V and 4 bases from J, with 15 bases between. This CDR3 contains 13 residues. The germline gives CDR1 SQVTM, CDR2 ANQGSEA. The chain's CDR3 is CSVTTGIGYGYTF. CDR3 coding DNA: TGCAGCGTCACTACAGGGATCGGCTATGGCTACACCTTC.

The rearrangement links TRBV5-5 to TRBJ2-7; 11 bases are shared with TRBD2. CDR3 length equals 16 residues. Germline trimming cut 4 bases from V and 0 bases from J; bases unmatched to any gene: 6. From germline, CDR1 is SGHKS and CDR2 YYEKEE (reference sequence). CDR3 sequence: CASSEGLAARSYEQYF. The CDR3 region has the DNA TGTGCCAGCAGCGAGGGACTAGCGGCCCGCTCCTACGAGCAGTACTTC.

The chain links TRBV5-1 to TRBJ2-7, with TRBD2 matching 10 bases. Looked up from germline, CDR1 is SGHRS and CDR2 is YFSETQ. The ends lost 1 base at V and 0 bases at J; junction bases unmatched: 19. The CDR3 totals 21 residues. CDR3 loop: CASSLRPAGGPIANPSYEQYF. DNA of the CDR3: TGCGCCAGCAGCTTGCGACCAGCGGGAGGGCCAATAGCGAATCCCTCCTACGAGCAGTACTTC. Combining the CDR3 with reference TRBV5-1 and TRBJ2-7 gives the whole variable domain KAGVTQTPRYLIKTRGQQVTLSCSPISGHRSVSWYQQTPGQGLQFLFEYFSETQRNKGNFPGRFSGRQFSNSRSEMNVSTLELGDSALYLCASSLRPAGGPIANPSYEQYFGPGTRLTVT.

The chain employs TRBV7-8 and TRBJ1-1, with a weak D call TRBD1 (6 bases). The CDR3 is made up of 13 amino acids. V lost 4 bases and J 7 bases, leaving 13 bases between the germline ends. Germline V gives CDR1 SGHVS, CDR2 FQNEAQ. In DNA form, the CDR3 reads TGTGCCAGCAGCTCAACGGCAGGGGTTGAAGCTTTCTTT. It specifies CASSSTAGVEAFF.